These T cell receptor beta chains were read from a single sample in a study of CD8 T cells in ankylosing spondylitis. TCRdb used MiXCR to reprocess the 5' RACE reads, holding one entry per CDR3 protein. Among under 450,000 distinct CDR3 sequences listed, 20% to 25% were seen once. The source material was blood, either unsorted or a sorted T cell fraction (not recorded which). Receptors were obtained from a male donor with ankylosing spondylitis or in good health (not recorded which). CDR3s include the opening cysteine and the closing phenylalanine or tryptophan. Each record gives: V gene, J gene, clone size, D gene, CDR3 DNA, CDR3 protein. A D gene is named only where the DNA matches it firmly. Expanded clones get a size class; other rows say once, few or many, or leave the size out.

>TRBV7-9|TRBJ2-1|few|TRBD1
TGTGCCAGCAGCCTAATGGACAGGGGGATTTACGATGAGCAGTTCTTC
CASSLMDRGIYDEQFF
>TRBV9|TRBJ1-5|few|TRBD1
TGTGCCAGCAGCGCCGGGACAGGGCGTCAGCCCCAGCATTTT
CASSAGTGRQPQHF
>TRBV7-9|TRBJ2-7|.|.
TGTGCCAGCAGCTTACATTTAGGGAAAACCGCCTACGAGCAGTACTTC
CASSLHLGKTAYEQYF
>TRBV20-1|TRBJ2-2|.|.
TGCAGTGCCCCGGGCAGGGTGGTGACCGGGGAGCTGTTTTTT
CSAPGRVVTGELFF
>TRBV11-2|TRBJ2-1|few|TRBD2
TGTGCCAGCACGACTAGCGGGGGGAATGAGCAGTTCTTC
CASTTSGGNEQFF
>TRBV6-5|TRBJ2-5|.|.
TGTGCCAGCAGTTACATCGAGACAGGCCAAGAGACCCAGTACTTC
CASSYIETGQETQYF
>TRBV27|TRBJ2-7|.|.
TGTGCCAGCAGTGCCTCGTTGGCCGAGCAGTACTTC
CASSASLAEQYF
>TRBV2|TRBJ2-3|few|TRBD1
TGTGCCAGCAGTGAGACAGGGGCTAACACAGATACGCAGTATTTT
CASSETGANTDTQYF
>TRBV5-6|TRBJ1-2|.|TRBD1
TGTGCCAGCAGCTTCGGGACAGGATCTGGCTACACCTTC
CASSFGTGSGYTF
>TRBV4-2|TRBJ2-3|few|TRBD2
TGTGCCAGCAGCCAAGGGGGGACTAGCGGGGGGGTTCCAGATACGCAGTATTTT
CASSQGGTSGGVPDTQYF
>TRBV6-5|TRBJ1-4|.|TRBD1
TGTGCCAGCAGTTATACCCCCCCGGGGACAGGAACCGAAAAACTGTTTTTT
CASSYTPPGTGTEKLFF
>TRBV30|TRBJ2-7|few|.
TGTGCCTGGAGGGGCACCTACTACGAGCAGTACTTC
CAWRGTYYEQYF
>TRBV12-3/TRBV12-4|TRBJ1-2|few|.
TGTGCCAGCAGTCCAGGGTGGGATGGCTACACCTTC
CASSPGWDGYTF
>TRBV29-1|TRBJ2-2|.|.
TGCAGCGTTGTAAAGGACACCGGGGAGCTGTTTTTT
CSVVKDTGELFF
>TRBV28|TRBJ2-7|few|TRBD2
TGTGCCAGCCGGACTAGCGGGGGATCCTACGAGCAGTACTTC
CASRTSGGSYEQYF
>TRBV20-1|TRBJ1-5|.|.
TGCAGTGCTCTCCATAGCTCTGGCAATCAGCCCCAGCATTTT
CSALHSSGNQPQHF
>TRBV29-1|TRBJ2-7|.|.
TGCAGCGTTGAAGCCGATGACATACTCTACGAGCAGTACTTC
CSVEADDILYEQYF
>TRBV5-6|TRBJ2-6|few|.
TGTGCCAGCAGCTTACAGGGCTCGGTCCTGACTTTC
CASSLQGSVLTF
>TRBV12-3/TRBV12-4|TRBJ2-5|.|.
TGTGCCAGCAGTTTCCTTCTAGAGACCCAGTACTTC
CASSFLLETQYF
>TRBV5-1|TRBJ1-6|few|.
TGCGCCAGCAGCTTGTGGGCAGGGATTGAGAATTCACCCCTCCACTTT
CASSLWAGIENSPLHF
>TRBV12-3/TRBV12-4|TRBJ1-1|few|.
TGTGCCAGCCTGAGGGGGGTGAACACTGAAGCTTTCTTT
CASLRGVNTEAFF
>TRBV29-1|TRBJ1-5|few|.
TGCAGCGCAGCGAACAGCTTAAATCAGCCCCAGCATTTT
CSAANSLNQPQHF
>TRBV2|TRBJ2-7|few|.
TGTGCCAGCAGTGAAGGGATTGGCCTCTCCTACGAGCAGTACTTC
CASSEGIGLSYEQYF
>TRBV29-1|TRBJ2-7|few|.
TGCAGCGTTGAAGATCCAGGCGGCTCCTACGAGCAGTACTTC
CSVEDPGGSYEQYF
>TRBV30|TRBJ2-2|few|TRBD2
TGTGCCTGTATCGGACTAGCGGGGGGCCTGAACACCGGGGAGCTGTTTTTT
CACIGLAGGLNTGELFF
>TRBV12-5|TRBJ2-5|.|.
TGTGCTAGCCCAGTATCGGGGGTAGACCAAGAGACCCAGTACTTC
CASPVSGVDQETQYF
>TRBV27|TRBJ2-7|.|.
TGTGCCAGCAGTTTTGGCAGAGTTAACGAGCAGTACTTC
CASSFGRVNEQYF
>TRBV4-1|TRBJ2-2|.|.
TGCGCCAGCAGCCCAAGTTTCTTCGGGGCCGGGGAGCTGTTTTTT
CASSPSFFGAGELFF
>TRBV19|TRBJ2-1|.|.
TGTGCCAGTAGTATTTTTGGCGGGATCTCCTACAATGAGCAGTTCTTC
CASSIFGGISYNEQFF
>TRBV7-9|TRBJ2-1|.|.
TGTGCCAGCAGCAACGGGGGCCCGTACAATGAGCAGTTCTTC
CASSNGGPYNEQFF
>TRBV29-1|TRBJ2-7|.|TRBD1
TGCAGCGTTGAAGCGGTCGTTGGACAGGGACACTACGAGCAGTACTTC
CSVEAVVGQGHYEQYF
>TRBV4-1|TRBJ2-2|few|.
TGCGCCAGCAGCCAAGGGGTGGACACCGGGGAGCTGTTTTTT
CASSQGVDTGELFF
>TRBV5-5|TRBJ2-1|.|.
TGTGCCAGCAATGAGCAGACCTACAATGAGCAGTTCTTC
CASNEQTYNEQFF
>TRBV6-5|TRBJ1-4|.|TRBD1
TGTGCCAGCAGTTACTCGTGGACAGGGGTCGAAAAACTGTTTTTT
CASSYSWTGVEKLFF
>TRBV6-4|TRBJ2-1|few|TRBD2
TGTGCCAGCTCCGGGACTAGCGGTCCGGATGAGCAGTTCTTC
CASSGTSGPDEQFF
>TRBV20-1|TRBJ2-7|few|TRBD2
TGCAGTGCTAGAGAACTAGCGGGGGGGGGCTACGAGCAGTACTTC
CSARELAGGGYEQYF
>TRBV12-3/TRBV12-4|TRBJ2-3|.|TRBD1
TGTGCCAGCACCCCCGGGACAGGGTCCCCAGATACGCAGTATTTT
CASTPGTGSPDTQYF
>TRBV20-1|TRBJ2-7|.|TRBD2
TGCAGTGCTAGAGGGGGGACTAGACCCTACGAGCAGTACTTC
CSARGGTRPYEQYF
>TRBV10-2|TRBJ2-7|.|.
TGCGCCAGCAGTGAGCCCATCGGGACCAGATCGGGCTACGAGCAGTACTTC
CASSEPIGTRSGYEQYF
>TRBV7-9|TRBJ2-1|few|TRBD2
TGTGCCAGCAGCCTTCCTAGCGGGGGGGCGGTGGGGCAGTTCTTC
CASSLPSGGAVGQFF
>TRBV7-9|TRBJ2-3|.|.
TGTGCCAGCAGCCCGACGTGGGATACGCAGTATTTT
CASSPTWDTQYF
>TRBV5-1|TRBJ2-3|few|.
TGCGCCAGCAGCGCCCTCCCAGATACGCAGTATTTT
CASSALPDTQYF
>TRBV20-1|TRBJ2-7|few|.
TGCAGTGTAATACAGGGAGCTTCCTACGAGCAGTACTTC
CSVIQGASYEQYF
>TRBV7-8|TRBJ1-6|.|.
TGTGCCAGCAGCTTAGTACCGAACTATAATTCACCCCTCCACTTT
CASSLVPNYNSPLHF
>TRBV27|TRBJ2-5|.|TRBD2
TGTGCCAGCAGTACTCTAGCGGGGGCGGTGGAGACCCAGTACTTC
CASSTLAGAVETQYF
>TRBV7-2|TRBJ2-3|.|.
TGTGCCAGCCTCCGTACCGGGGCAGAGGTATCAGATACGCAGTATTTT
CASLRTGAEVSDTQYF
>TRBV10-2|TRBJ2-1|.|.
TGCGCCAGCAGTGAGTCGGTGAGCGGAGGGCAGTTCTTC
CASSESVSGGQFF
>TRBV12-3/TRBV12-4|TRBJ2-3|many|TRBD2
TGTGCCAGCAGCCTGGGGGGGACTAGCACAGATACGCAGTATTTT
CASSLGGTSTDTQYF
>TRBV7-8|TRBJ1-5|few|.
TGTGCCAGCAGCCCACGACAAGGCCAGGGCCATCAGCCCCAGCATTTT
CASSPRQGQGHQPQHF
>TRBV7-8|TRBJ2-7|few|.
TGTGCCAGCAGCTTAGAAGCGGGTCAGGGGCTTTACTACGAGCAGTACTTC
CASSLEAGQGLYYEQYF
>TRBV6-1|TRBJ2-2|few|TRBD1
TGTGCCAGCGATGGCGGCGAGGGACAGCCGAACACCGGGGAGCTGTTTTTT
CASDGGEGQPNTGELFF
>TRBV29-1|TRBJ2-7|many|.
TGCAGCGTTGTACGGGACAACTACGAGCAGTACTTC
CSVVRDNYEQYF
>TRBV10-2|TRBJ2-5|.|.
TGCGCCAGCAGAGAGGGGAGAAGGGAGACCCAGTACTTC
CASREGRRETQYF